This T cell receptor beta chain derives from a study of a mutant IDH1 vaccine in newly diagnosed glioma. Sequencing used immunoSEQ multiplex PCR; TCRdb keeps in-frame clones, though not all of them. The sample records 50,000 or so clones, about four fifths being singletons. Study-wide results and caveats: Of the patients, 85% to 95% had vaccine-induced immune responses.

In this sample, this clone turned up a few times. The antigen remains unidentified. The CDR3 spans 16 residues. V was clipped by 2 bases and J by 8 bases, with 18 bases between them. Germline V CDR1 and CDR2: MNHEY, SVGAGI. Time point of the sample: baseline, week 1 (first vaccination visit). As for treatment: pre-vaccination baseline after standard-of-care therapy. The V gene is TRBV6-5, the J gene TRBJ1-4; D might be TRBD1 (6 bases). The TCR sequence derives from a young man with glioma. The specimen was PBMCs, collected from a glioma patient treated with radiotherapy, temozolomide or both. The CDR3 DNA is TGTGCCAGCAGTTACAAGACGGGGGGGGCGAGCGAAAAACTGTTTTTT. Protein sequence: CASSYKTGGASEKLFF.